This T cell receptor (beta chain) was captured by sequencing in a study of tumor-infiltrating lymphocytes in localized non-small cell lung cancer. The overall study: From each patient, both tumor and uninvolved lung, non-adjacent to tumor, were sampled. Study conclusions and caveats: Tumors had more T cell infiltration than uninvolved lung, per TCRbeta sequencing and CD3 counts. IM1 and IM2 tumors showed no difference in T-cell fraction.

The table lists this clone with a few counts. Its antigen is unknown. Method: immunoSEQ multiplex PCR; TCRdb's copy keeps in-frame clones and lacks some. The data contain some 10,000 clones, about 69% of them singletons. The V end lost 4 bases, the J end lost 2 bases, and 12 bases lay between the germline ends. The CDR3 covers 14 residues. The germline V gene has CDR1 MNHNS and CDR2 SASEGT. This chain connects TRBV6-1 to TRBJ2-7; D is unclear. Source material: lung tumor tissue. The clonotype comes from a human donor with non-small cell lung cancer. The CDR3 nucleotides are TGTGCCAGCAGTGGCTCACCCGCAACCTACGAGCAGTACTTC. Encoded protein: CASSGSPATYEQYF.